These T cell receptor beta chains were read from a single sample in a study of cytomegalovirus exposure and HLA in healthy donors. Assay used: immunoSEQ multiplex PCR; TCRdb lists only in-frame clones, some missing. Seen here are about 180,000 clones, around 80% observed once, and the top ten hold 1.4% to 1.5%. The sample was PBMCs. The receptors were gathered from a woman aged 30 to 39 in good health and CMV-seropositive. Both conserved end residues are part of each CDR3. D genes are given only for firm matches. A row's size may be missing; if present it is once, few, many or a size class.

V	size	J	length	D	DNA	CDR3
TRBV5-5	NA	TRBJ2-2	15	NA	TGTGCCAGCAGATCAACCCTCGAGGGCACCGGGGAGCTGTTTTTT	CASRSTLEGTGELFF
TRBV5-1	NA	TRBJ2-5	16	NA	TGCGCCAGCAGCTTCCTTGGGCAACCCTGGCGAGAGACCCAGTACTTC	CASSFLGQPWRETQYF
TRBV5-4	NA	TRBJ1-2	15	NA	TGTGCCAGCAGCTTGAGGGGCCCCTCGGACTATGGCTACACCTTC	CASSLRGPSDYGYTF
TRBV5-4	NA	TRBJ2-5	16	NA	TGTGCCAGCAGCTTAAACGGTGGGGGCTTTGGGGAGACCCAGTACTTC	CASSLNGGGFGETQYF
TRBV6-5	NA	TRBJ2-1	14	NA	TGTGCCAGCAGTTACTCGCCTGGGGGGAATGAGCAGTTCTTC	CASSYSPGGNEQFF
TRBV29-1	few	TRBJ1-1	12	NA	TGCAGCGTTGTGGGGGGGGGCACTGAAGCTTTCTTT	CSVVGGGTEAFF
TRBV29-1	NA	TRBJ2-1	11	NA	TGCAGCGTGCGTAAACCTATCCTGGAGTTCTTC	CSVRKPILEFF
TRBV14	NA	TRBJ2-7	13	NA	TGTGCCAGCAGCCAGACTAGTTCCTACGAGCAGTACTTC	CASSQTSSYEQYF
TRBV27	NA	TRBJ1-4	14	TRBD1	TGTGCCAGCTCCCGGGACAGCCGAAATGAAAAACTGTTTTTT	CASSRDSRNEKLFF
TRBV4-3	few	TRBJ1-1	14	NA	TGCGCCAGCAGCCACCAAGGGACATCCACTGAAGCTTTCTTT	CASSHQGTSTEAFF
TRBV2	few	TRBJ2-7	16	NA	TGTGCCAGCAGTGAAGCAGCACTAGCCTACTCCTACGAGCAGTACTTC	CASSEAALAYSYEQYF
TRBV27	few	TRBJ2-7	15	NA	TGTGCCAGCAGGAAATATGCTAGCAAAGGCTACGAGCAGTACTTC	CASRKYASKGYEQYF
TRBV28	few	TRBJ2-7	11	NA	TGTGCCAGCAGCCCCCGCTACGAGCAGTACTTC	CASSPRYEQYF
TRBV2	NA	TRBJ2-5	11	NA	TGTGCCAGCAGTGATTGGGAGGTCCAGTACTTC	CASSDWEVQYF
TRBV4-1	NA	TRBJ2-1	18	NA	TGCGCCAGCAGCCAAGACCGCACTACCGGAAGCTCCTACAATGAGCAGTTCTTC	CASSQDRTTGSSYNEQFF
TRBV6-5	few	TRBJ1-3	15	NA	TGTGCCAGCAGCCCGGGGAGGGGATCTGGAAACACCATATATTTT	CASSPGRGSGNTIYF
TRBV7-2	few	TRBJ2-3	14	NA	TGTGCCAGCAGCTTAGACGGGAGTCTAGATACGCAGTATTTT	CASSLDGSLDTQYF
TRBV2	NA	TRBJ1-1	13	NA	TGTGCCAACGGACAGTTCATGAACACTGAAGCTTTCTTT	CANGQFMNTEAFF
TRBV2	NA	TRBJ2-3	12	NA	TGTGCCAGCATGACAATGACAGATACGCAGTATTTT	CASMTMTDTQYF
TRBV6-6	NA	TRBJ1-2	14	NA	TGTGCCAGCATTTCCGGACGGGGAACCTATGGCTACACCTTC	CASISGRGTYGYTF
TRBV5-4	NA	TRBJ2-7	15	NA	TGTGCCAGCAGCCCGACGGGGGGCGGTGCCTACGAGCAGTACTTC	CASSPTGGGAYEQYF
TRBV7-6	NA	TRBJ1-1	13	NA	TGTGCCAGCAGCTTAGCGCCGGGCACTGAAGCTTTCTTT	CASSLAPGTEAFF
TRBV11-3	once	TRBJ2-1	15	TRBD2	TGTGCCAGCAGCTTAGGGAGAAGCGGGGGGAATGAGCAGTTCTTC	CASSLGRSGGNEQFF
TRBV2	NA	TRBJ1-4	15	TRBD1	TGTGCCAGCAGGGACAGGGGGGTGCCTAATGAAAAACTGTTTTTT	CASRDRGVPNEKLFF
TRBV6-4	NA	TRBJ1-3	18	TRBD1	TGTGCCAGCGGCAAAACAGGGGTGATACTAATGGGGGTAAACACCATATATTTT	CASGKTGVILMGVNTIYF
TRBV11-3	NA	TRBJ2-3	15	TRBD2	TGTGCCAGCAGCTCGGGACTAGCGGGGCCAGATACGCAGTATTTT	CASSSGLAGPDTQYF
TRBV9	NA	TRBJ2-1	15	TRBD2	TGTGCCAGCAGCGTAGATAGCGGGAGGGCACTTGAGCAGTTCTTC	CASSVDSGRALEQFF
TRBV5-1	NA	TRBJ2-3	14	NA	TGCGCCAGCAGCTTGGTGACTAGAGGAGATACGCAGTATTTT	CASSLVTRGDTQYF